The next 6 T cell receptor beta chains were all read from a single sample in a study of T cells after yellow fever vaccination. TCRdb fed the 5' RACE reads into MiXCR, producing one record per CDR3 protein. The sample includes 450,000 to 650,000 distinct CDR3 sequences, roughly 12% seen only once; the top ten take about 14%. Material: PBMCs, obtained on the day of the yellow fever booster vaccination. These TCRs come from a man younger than 40 who received the YFV17D yellow fever vaccine.

This clonotype was picked up a small number of times. J is TRBJ2-1 and V is TRBV27; TRBD2 agrees at 13 bases. Germline lookup yields CDR1 MNHEY and CDR2 SMNVEV (reference sequence). Unmatched junction bases numbered 2, after V lost 7 bases and J lost 5 bases. The CDR3 loop spans 14 amino acids. The CDR3, as DNA: TGTGCCAGCATTGGACTAGCGGGGGACAATGAGCAGTTCTTC. Amino acids: CASIGLAGDNEQFF.

This clonotype was observed a few times. The V call is TRBV12-3 or TRBV12-4, the J call TRBJ2-2; the D is unclear. Trimming took 3 bases from V and 1 from J, leaving 15 bases between them. The CDR3 sequence is 17 residues long. The CDR3 DNA sequence: TGTGCCAGCAGTTTTGGGCGAGCGATTAGGAACACCGGGGAGCTGTTTTTT. This codes for CASSFGRAIRNTGELFF.

The V and J genes are TRBV5-1 and TRBJ2-7; D may be TRBD1 (5 bases). V was shortened by 4 bases and J by 4 bases, with 12 bases between the two germline ends. The CDR3 has 13 residues. The germline V gene encodes CDR1 SGHRS and CDR2 YFSETQ. The CDR3, as DNA: TGCGCCAGCAGCCGATTCCAGGGATACGAGCAGTACTTC. Its protein is CASSRFQGYEQYF.

This chain joins TRBV7-6 and TRBJ2-7; D is ambiguous. This CDR3 comprises 12 residues. Germline V gene sequence: CDR1 SGHVS, CDR2 FNYEAQ. The V end lost 5 bases, the J end lost 7 bases, and 12 bases lay between the germline ends. The CDR3 DNA sequence: TGTGCCAGCAGCCAAGTTGATAGGGAGCAGTACTTC. Its translation: CASSQVDREQYF.

In its sample, this clonotype was seen a few times. J is TRBJ2-1 and V is TRBV14, with 7 bases fitting TRBD2. This CDR3 region has 14 residues. The V and J ends lost 4 bases and 14 bases, in that order; junction bases with no gene match: 14. Germline V CDR1 and CDR2: SGHDN, FVKESK. CDR3 region: CASSPLIWAGVEFF. Here the CDR3 DNA reads TGTGCCAGCAGCCCACTCATCTGGGCGGGAGTCGAGTTCTTC.

This clonotype was observed a handful of times. The J gene is TRBJ1-1, the V gene TRBV3-1; no definite D call. Trimming took off 1 base at V and 1 base at J, with 4 bases between the two ends. The CDR3 has 13 amino acids. From germline, CDR1 is LGHDT and CDR2 YNNKEL (reference sequence). The CDR3 DNA reads TGTGCCAGCAGCCAAGTGCGGAACACTGAAGCTTTCTTT. This codes for CASSQVRNTEAFF.